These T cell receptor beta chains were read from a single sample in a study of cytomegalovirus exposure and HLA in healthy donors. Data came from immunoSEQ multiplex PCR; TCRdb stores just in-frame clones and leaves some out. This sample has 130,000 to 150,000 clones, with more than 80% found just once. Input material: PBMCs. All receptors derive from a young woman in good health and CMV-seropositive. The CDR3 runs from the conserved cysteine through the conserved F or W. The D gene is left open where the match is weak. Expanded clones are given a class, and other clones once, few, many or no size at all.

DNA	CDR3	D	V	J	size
TGTGCCAGCTCGCAACGGGACATGCACTACGAGCAGTACTTC	CASSQRDMHYEQYF	NA	TRBV18	TRBJ2-7	NA
TGTGCCAGCAGTTACGTGGGGCGGACGCAGCCCCAGCATTTT	CASSYVGRTQPQHF	NA	TRBV6-5	TRBJ1-5	NA
TGTGCCAGCTCACCACCGGCCGGATATTCGAGGAAGACCCAGTACTTC	CASSPPAGYSRKTQYF	NA	TRBV18	TRBJ2-5	NA
TGTGCCAGCAGTTACCGGACAGGAGTCACAGATACGCAGTATTTT	CASSYRTGVTDTQYF	TRBD1	TRBV6-5	TRBJ2-3	NA
TGTGCCAGCAGCTTTTCCTCGGGACAGGGGTCACCCCTCCACTTT	CASSFSSGQGSPLHF	TRBD1	TRBV7-2	TRBJ1-6	NA
TGTGCCAGCAGCTTGGAGGGGGGGGTGATCGAGACCCAGTACTTC	CASSLEGGVIETQYF	NA	TRBV5-4	TRBJ2-5	NA
TGTGCCAGCAGCTTGAGAGGGTGGGAGCAGTACTTC	CASSLRGWEQYF	NA	TRBV5-6	TRBJ2-7	NA
TGTGCCAGCAGCTCCCCCGGGAGCTCCTACGAGCAGTACTTC	CASSSPGSSYEQYF	NA	TRBV5-5	TRBJ2-7	NA
TGCGCCAGCAGCCAAGATATCACAGTCTATGGCTACACCTTC	CASSQDITVYGYTF	NA	TRBV4-1	TRBJ1-2	NA
TGTGCCAGCTCACGCGAGACAGAATTTTTCCCTGAAGCTTTCTTT	CASSRETEFFPEAFF	NA	TRBV18	TRBJ1-1	NA
TGTGCCAGCAGCCCGGGACAGGTGGGGAGGGAGACCCAGTACTTC	CASSPGQVGRETQYF	TRBD1	TRBV2	TRBJ2-5	NA
TGTGCCAGCAGCTTCCTCGGGAGGGTGGGAGACAATGAGCAGTTCTTC	CASSFLGRVGDNEQFF	TRBD2	TRBV11-2	TRBJ2-1	NA
TGTGCCAGCAGATTTGGCGGGAGTGGCACCGGGGAGCTGTTTTTT	CASRFGGSGTGELFF	TRBD2	TRBV28	TRBJ2-2	NA
TGTGCCAGCAGCGCCCACATGAACACTGAAGCTTTCTTT	CASSAHMNTEAFF	NA	TRBV9	TRBJ1-1	NA
TGCGCCAGCAGCTTAAGGGACAGGGGTAATGAAAAACTGTTTTTT	CASSLRDRGNEKLFF	TRBD1	TRBV5-1	TRBJ1-4	NA
TGCAGCGTTGAAGATCGTCGGGGGTTGGGGGCAGATACGCAGTATTTT	CSVEDRRGLGADTQYF	NA	TRBV29-1	TRBJ2-3	NA
TGTGCCAGTAGAGGGGTCGGCAGGGGGCACACTGAAGCTTTCTTT	CASRGVGRGHTEAFF	TRBD1	TRBV19	TRBJ1-1	NA
TGCGCCAGCAGCTTACAAGCGGGGGGACCAGATACGCAGTATTTT	CASSLQAGGPDTQYF	TRBD2	TRBV5-1	TRBJ2-3	NA
TGTGCCAGCAGTGAGACGGGGGGGTATCAGCCCCAGCATTTT	CASSETGGYQPQHF	NA	TRBV2	TRBJ1-5	once
TGTGCCAGCAGCTTAGGCCAGGGACTAAATTACGAGCAGTACTTC	CASSLGQGLNYEQYF	TRBD2	TRBV13	TRBJ2-7	NA
TGTGCCAGCACGACGGGGGTCGGGAGATACGAGCAGTACTTC	CASTTGVGRYEQYF	NA	TRBV2	TRBJ2-7	NA
TGTGCCAGCAGCCACGGGACTCTTCACGTATACGAGCAGTACTTC	CASSHGTLHVYEQYF	NA	TRBV14	TRBJ2-7	NA
TGTGCCAGCAGCTTTTTAGCGGGAGGGGTCAATGAGCAGTTCTTC	CASSFLAGGVNEQFF	TRBD2	TRBV28	TRBJ2-1	NA
TGTGCCAGCAGCTTAGTCTTTAATTCACCCCTCCACTTT	CASSLVFNSPLHF	NA	TRBV7-9	TRBJ1-6	NA
TGTGCCAGCAGTTCGCGACAGGGATGGTTCTTC	CASSSRQGWFF	TRBD1	TRBV28	TRBJ2-1	many
TGTGCCAGCAGCTTAGGACAGGGGGCGGGCAATGAGCAGTTCTTC	CASSLGQGAGNEQFF	TRBD1	TRBV7-8	TRBJ2-1	NA
TGTGCCAGCAGCTTGGGGAGAGGACTAGCTAGCTACGAGCAGTACTTC	CASSLGRGLASYEQYF	TRBD2	TRBV7-9	TRBJ2-7	NA
TGCGCCAGCAGCTTGAAAACAGCCTACGAGCAGTACTTC	CASSLKTAYEQYF	NA	TRBV5-1	TRBJ2-7	NA
TGTGCCAGCAGTTCGGAGACAGGGGGCGGTAATGAAAAACTGTTTTTT	CASSSETGGGNEKLFF	TRBD1	TRBV28	TRBJ1-4	NA
TGTGCCAGCAGTCCATGGACAGGGTTGAACTATGGCTACACCTTC	CASSPWTGLNYGYTF	TRBD1	TRBV27	TRBJ1-2	NA
TGCGCCAGCAGCGCCTCTTCGGGGAACAAAAACATTCAGTACTTC	CASSASSGNKNIQYF	NA	TRBV5-1	TRBJ2-4	NA
TGTGCCAGCAGCTTACTAGCGGGAGGATCCTACGAGCAGTACTTC	CASSLLAGGSYEQYF	TRBD2	TRBV13	TRBJ2-7	NA
TGTGCCAGCAGCCGGGGGGACAGGGGGATAGATGGCTACACCTTC	CASSRGDRGIDGYTF	TRBD1	TRBV27	TRBJ1-2	NA
TGTGCCAGCAGTTACGACAGGGCTTATGGCTACACCTTC	CASSYDRAYGYTF	TRBD1	TRBV6-5	TRBJ1-2	NA
TGTGCCAGCAGTTTCGACCAACCCAGGGGTTCCGGCACTGAGCAGTTCTTC	CASSFDQPRGSGTEQFF	NA	TRBV27	TRBJ2-1	NA
TGCGCCAGCAGCTCTACAGAGTCCGACGAGCAGTACTTC	CASSSTESDEQYF	NA	TRBV5-1	TRBJ2-7	once
TGTGCCAGCTCAGGGGTGGAGACCCAGTACTTC	CASSGVETQYF	NA	TRBV2	TRBJ2-5	NA
TGTGCCAGCAGCTTGGTGGGGGCGCCGTTTGGCTACACCTTC	CASSLVGAPFGYTF	NA	TRBV5-4	TRBJ1-2	NA
TGTGCCACCGGCGGGAGGGCCCGGGGTGTCAATGAGCAGTTCTTC	CATGGRARGVNEQFF	TRBD2	TRBV6-5	TRBJ2-1	NA
TGTGCCAGCAGCTTAGATGACAGCCCCTATAGCAATCAGCCCCAGCATTTT	CASSLDDSPYSNQPQHF	NA	TRBV7-2	TRBJ1-5	NA
TGCGCCAGCAGCCATGACAGGGGATCGTCCGAGCAGTACTTC	CASSHDRGSSEQYF	TRBD1	TRBV5-1	TRBJ2-7	NA
TGTGCCAGCAGTTACCTCCCTAGCGGAAGCACAGATACGCAGTATTTT	CASSYLPSGSTDTQYF	TRBD2	TRBV6-6	TRBJ2-3	NA
TGTGCCAGCAGCAAGGGACAGGGGCCCTACAATGAGCAGTTCTTC	CASSKGQGPYNEQFF	TRBD1	TRBV7-9	TRBJ2-1	NA
TGTGCCAGCAGTTCACCGGGACAGGGCCTAATGGGAGGAAACACCATATATTTT	CASSSPGQGLMGGNTIYF	TRBD1	TRBV28	TRBJ1-3	NA
TGTGCCACCAGCAGAGCGAGGACAGGGAGGATGACCGGGGAGCTGTTTTTT	CATSRARTGRMTGELFF	TRBD1	TRBV15	TRBJ2-2	NA
TGTGCCAGCAGTTTGACAGAACGGACAGATACGCAGTATTTT	CASSLTERTDTQYF	NA	TRBV27	TRBJ2-3	NA
TGCGCCAGCAGCCCCGGTCTGAGTCGGGTCCCCGCTTTCTTT	CASSPGLSRVPAFF	NA	TRBV4-1	TRBJ1-1	NA
TGTGCCAGCTCACCAAGTACGGCGCAGTATTTT	CASSPSTAQYF	NA	TRBV18	TRBJ2-3	NA
TGTGCCAGCAGCCAAGATTGTCCCCGGGACAGGGGCTACGAGCAGTACTTC	CASSQDCPRDRGYEQYF	TRBD1	TRBV4-2	TRBJ2-7	NA
TGTGCCAGCAGCTTAGCTCAGGGAGGGACTGAAGCTTTCTTT	CASSLAQGGTEAFF	NA	TRBV11-2	TRBJ1-1	NA
TGCGCCAGCAGCCAACTCTCACTGCGGGGGATGGATGAGCAGTTCTTC	CASSQLSLRGMDEQFF	TRBD2	TRBV4-1	TRBJ2-1	NA
TGTGCCAGCAGTTACAGGGGAAGCAATCAGCCCCAGCATTTT	CASSYRGSNQPQHF	NA	TRBV6-6	TRBJ1-5	NA
TGTGCCAGCAGTGCGACAGGGGGCGGTCTTACTGAAGCTTTCTTT	CASSATGGGLTEAFF	TRBD1	TRBV6-1	TRBJ1-1	once